This TCR beta chain was identified in a study of shared clonotypes between healthy human individuals. With 6 bases clipped from V and 3 bases from J, the junction kept 27 bases outside the gene matches. The CDR3 runs 22 residues. CDR1 and CDR2 (germline): SGHTA, FQGTGA. Repertoires were generated with immunoSEQ multiplex PCR, while TCRdb's copy carries only in-frame clones and drops some. The sample lists 450,000 to 500,000 clones; about 80% were seen once. The origin of this receptor is a woman in her thirties or forties in good health. Some clones in this sample may be carry-over from other donors' samples. What was sequenced was PBMCs. V and J are TRBV7-3 and TRBJ2-2; TRBD1 matches 8 bases. The CDR3 protein is CASRDRVCFYMLRVDYTGELFF. The CDR3 DNA follows: TGTGCCAGCAGGGACAGGGTCTGTTTTTATATGTTGCGGGTTGATTACACCGGGGAGCTGTTTTTT. The complete variable domain, with remaining parts taken from reference TRBV7-3 and TRBJ2-2, reads GAGVSQTPSNKVTEKGKYVELRCDPISGHTALYWYRQSLGQGPEFLIYFQGTGAADDSGLPNDRFFAVRPEGSVSTLKIQRTERGDSAVYLCASRDRVCFYMLRVDYTGELFFGEGSRLTVL.